The present TCR beta chain was sequenced within a study of blood T cell repertoires in COVID-19. Method: immunoSEQ multiplex PCR; TCRdb's copy keeps in-frame clones and lacks some. Of over 100,000 clones listed, around nine tenths are singletons. V dropped 6 bases and J dropped 7 bases, with 13 bases sitting between them. The CDR3 length is 13 residues. The germline V gene encodes CDR1 SNHLY and CDR2 FYNNEI. Sequenced input: peripheral blood. This receptor was taken from an older woman with COVID-19, enrolled during active disease. This sequence joins TRBV2 and TRBJ1-5; D call uncertain. The CDR3 coding sequence is TGTGCCAGCAGCCCGGAGGGCCCGCAGCCCCAGCATTTT. Amino acid sequence: CASSPEGPQPQHF.